This TCR beta chain was recovered during a study of blood T cell repertoires in COVID-19. On the study more broadly: Acute-phase and convalescent COVID-19 samples originated in the United States, Italy and Spain. Sample material is recorded as cDNA or gDNA derived from T cells, B-cell-depleted T cells, or PBMCs.

The trim removed 2 bases at V and 2 bases at J, leaving 7 bases unmatched. The germline gives CDR1 MNHEY, CDR2 SVGEGT. CDR3 length: 16 residues. Original processing notes: Quantification of nucleated cells was approximated via reference gene primer amplification. The protocol was immunoSEQ multiplex PCR, while the TCRdb copy is restricted to in-frame clones and leaves out a portion. V and J calls and clone size are copied from that table; D and trimming were computed from the DNA. Found here are 35,000 to 40,000 clones, 88% of them singletons; the top ten hold around 11%. This clonotype originated in a man aged 55 to 69 with active COVID-19. The source material was peripheral blood. V usage is TRBV6-2 or TRBV6-3 and J usage is TRBJ2-7; 9 bases are a match to TRBD2. The CDR3 region has the DNA TGTGCCAGCAGTTACGGCACTAGCGGGCTCACCTACGAGCAGTACTTC. Its protein product is CASSYGTSGLTYEQYF.